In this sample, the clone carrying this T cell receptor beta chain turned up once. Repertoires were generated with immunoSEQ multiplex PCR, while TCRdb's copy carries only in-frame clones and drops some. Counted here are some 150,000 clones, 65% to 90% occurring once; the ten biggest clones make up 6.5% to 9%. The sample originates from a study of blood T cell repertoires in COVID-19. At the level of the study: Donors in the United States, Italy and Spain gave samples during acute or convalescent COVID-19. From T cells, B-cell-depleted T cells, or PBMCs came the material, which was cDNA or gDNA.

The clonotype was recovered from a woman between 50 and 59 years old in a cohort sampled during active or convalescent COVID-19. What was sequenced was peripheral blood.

CDR3 sequence (DNA): TGTGCCAGCCGATCAGGGTTCAACTATGGCTACACCTTC. This encodes CASRSGFNYGYTF. The chain uses TRBV2 and TRBJ1-2; TRBD1 is a possible D gene (5 bases). This CDR3 is built from 13 residues. V lost 8 bases and J lost 2, with 12 bases in between. Germline V gene lookup returns CDR1 SNHLY and CDR2 FYNNEI.